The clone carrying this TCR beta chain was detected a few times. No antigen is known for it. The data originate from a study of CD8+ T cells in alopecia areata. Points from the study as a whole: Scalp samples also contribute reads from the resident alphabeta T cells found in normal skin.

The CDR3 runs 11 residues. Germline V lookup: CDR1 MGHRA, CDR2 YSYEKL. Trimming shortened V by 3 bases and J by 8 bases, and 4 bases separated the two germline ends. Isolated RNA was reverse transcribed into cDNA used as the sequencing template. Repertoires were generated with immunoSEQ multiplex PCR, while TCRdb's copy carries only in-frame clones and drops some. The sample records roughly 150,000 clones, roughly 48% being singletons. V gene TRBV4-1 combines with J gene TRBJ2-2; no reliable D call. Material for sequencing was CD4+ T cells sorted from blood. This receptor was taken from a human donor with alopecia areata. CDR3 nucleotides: TGCGCCAGCAGCCATCGTGGGGAGCTGTTTTTT. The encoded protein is CASSHRGELFF.